This T cell receptor (beta chain) was documented in a study of blood T cell repertoires in COVID-19. About the study: From T cells, B-cell-depleted T cells, or PBMCs came the material, which was cDNA or gDNA.

The CDR3 is 14 residues long. Germline-derived CDR1 and CDR2 are SGHRS and YFSETQ. The V end was cut by 5 bases, the J end by 2 bases, with 13 bases between. Using immunoSEQ multiplex PCR, the repertoire was profiled, and TCRdb retains in-frame clones only, with some absent. This table holds about 410,000 clones, around nine tenths found once. Cohorts were assigned according to the clinical history that participants reported. Two negative PCRs, clearance, or symptom resolution had been documented for recovered Cohort 3 donors. This sequence was found in a woman in her twenties or thirties who had recovered from COVID-19. Sequences were obtained from PBMCs or T cells enriched from blood (not recorded which). The rearrangement joins TRBV5-1 to TRBJ2-5; tentatively, D is TRBD2 (6 bases). The CDR3 reads CASSGGLPQETQYF. The CDR3, as DNA: TGCGCCAGCAGTGGGGGACTGCCGCAAGAGACCCAGTACTTC.